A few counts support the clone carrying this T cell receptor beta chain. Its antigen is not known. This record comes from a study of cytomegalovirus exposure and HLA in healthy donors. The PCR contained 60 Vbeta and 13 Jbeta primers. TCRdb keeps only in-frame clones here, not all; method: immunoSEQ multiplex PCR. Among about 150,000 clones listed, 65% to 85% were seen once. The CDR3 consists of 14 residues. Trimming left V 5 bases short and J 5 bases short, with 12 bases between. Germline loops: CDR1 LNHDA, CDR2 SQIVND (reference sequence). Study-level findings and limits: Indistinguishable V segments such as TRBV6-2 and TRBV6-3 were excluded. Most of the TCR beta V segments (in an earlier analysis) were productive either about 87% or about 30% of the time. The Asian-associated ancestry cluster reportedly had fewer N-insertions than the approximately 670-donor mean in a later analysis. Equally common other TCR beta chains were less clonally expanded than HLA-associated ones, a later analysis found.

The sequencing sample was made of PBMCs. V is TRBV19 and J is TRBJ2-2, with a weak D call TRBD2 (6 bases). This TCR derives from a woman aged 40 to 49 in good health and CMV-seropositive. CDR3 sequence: CASSPLGRTGELFF. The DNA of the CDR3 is TGTGCCAGTAGTCCCCTAGGGAGGACCGGGGAGCTGTTTTTT.